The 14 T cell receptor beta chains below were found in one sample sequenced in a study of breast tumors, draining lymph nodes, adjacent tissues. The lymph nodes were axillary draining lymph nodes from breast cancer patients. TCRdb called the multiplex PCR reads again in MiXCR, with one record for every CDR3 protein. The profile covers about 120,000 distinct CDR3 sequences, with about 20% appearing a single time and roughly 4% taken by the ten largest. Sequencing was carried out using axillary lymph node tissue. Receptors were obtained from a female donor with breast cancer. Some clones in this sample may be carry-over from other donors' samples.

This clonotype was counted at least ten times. DNA for the CDR3: TGCGCCAGCAAGCAGAGGGATACGCAGTATTTT. It yields the protein CASKQRDTQYF. The gene calls are TRBV10-2 and TRBJ2-3; D unresolved. CDR1 and CDR2 (germline): WSHSY, SAAADI. The CDR3 has 11 residues. V gave up 7 bases and J gave up 6 bases, with 8 bases separating them.

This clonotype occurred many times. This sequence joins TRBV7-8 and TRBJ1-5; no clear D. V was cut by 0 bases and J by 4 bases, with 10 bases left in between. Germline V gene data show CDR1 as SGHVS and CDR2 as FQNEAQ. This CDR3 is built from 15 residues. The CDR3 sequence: CASSLAGRENQPQHF. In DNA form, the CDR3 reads TGTGCCAGCAGCTTAGCCGGGCGGGAAAATCAGCCCCAGCATTTT.

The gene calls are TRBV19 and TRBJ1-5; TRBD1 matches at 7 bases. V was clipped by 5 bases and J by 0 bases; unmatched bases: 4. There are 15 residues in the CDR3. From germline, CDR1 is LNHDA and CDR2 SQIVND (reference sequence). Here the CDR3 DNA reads TGTGCCAGTAGTTCCAGGACAGGTAGCAATCAGCCCCAGCATTTT. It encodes CASSSRTGSNQPQHF. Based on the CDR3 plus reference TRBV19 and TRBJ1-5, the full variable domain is DGGITQSPKYLFRKEGQNVTLSCEQNLNHDAMYWYRQDPGQGLRLIYYSQIVNDFQKGDIAEGYSVSREKKESFPLTVTSAQKNPTAFYLCASSSRTGSNQPQHFGDGTRLSIL.

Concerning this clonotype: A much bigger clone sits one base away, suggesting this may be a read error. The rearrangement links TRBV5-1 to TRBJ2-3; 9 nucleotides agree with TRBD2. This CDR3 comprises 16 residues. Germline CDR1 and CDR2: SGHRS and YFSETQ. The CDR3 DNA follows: TGCGCCGGCAGCTTGGCCCCTAGCGGGATTGCAGATACGCAGTATTTT. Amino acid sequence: CAGSLAPSGIADTQYF.

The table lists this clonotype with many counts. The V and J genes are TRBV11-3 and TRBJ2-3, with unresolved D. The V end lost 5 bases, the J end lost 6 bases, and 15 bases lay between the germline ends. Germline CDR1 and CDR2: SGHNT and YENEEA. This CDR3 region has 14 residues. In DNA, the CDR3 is TGTGCCAGCAGCCAAACTGGACCTGGGGATACGCAGTATTTT. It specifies CASSQTGPGDTQYF. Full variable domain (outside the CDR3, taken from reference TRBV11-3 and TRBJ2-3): EAGVVQSPRYKIIEKKQPVAFWCNPISGHNTLYWYLQNLGQGPELLIRYENEEAVDDSQLPKDRFSAERLKGVDSTLKIQPAELGDSAVYLCASSQTGPGDTQYFGPGTRLTVL.

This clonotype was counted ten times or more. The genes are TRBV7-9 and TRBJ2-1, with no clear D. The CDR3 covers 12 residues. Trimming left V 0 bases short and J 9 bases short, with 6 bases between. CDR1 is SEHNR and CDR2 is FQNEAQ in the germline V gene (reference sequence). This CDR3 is CASSLASPEQFF. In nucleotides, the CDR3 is TGTGCCAGCAGCTTAGCGTCACCTGAGCAGTTCTTC.

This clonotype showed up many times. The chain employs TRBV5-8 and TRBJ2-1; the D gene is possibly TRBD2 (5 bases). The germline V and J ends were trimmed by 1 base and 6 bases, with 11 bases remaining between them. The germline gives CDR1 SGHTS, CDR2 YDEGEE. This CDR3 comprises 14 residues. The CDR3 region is CASSLSSSRNEQFF. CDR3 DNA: TGTGCCAGCAGCTTGTCTTCTAGCCGCAATGAGCAGTTCTTC.

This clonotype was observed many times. The CDR3 loop is CASSIEGQGLYNEQFF. Written as DNA, the CDR3 is TGTGCCAGTAGTATAGAGGGTCAGGGTTTGTACAATGAGCAGTTCTTC. The chain couples TRBV19 to TRBJ2-1, with D maybe TRBD1 (5 bases). CDR3 length: 16 residues. V lost 0 bases, J lost 4 bases, and 13 bases lay in between. Germline CDR1 and CDR2: LNHDA and SQIVND (reference sequence). The full variable domain, rest sourced from reference TRBV19 and TRBJ2-1, is DGGITQSPKYLFRKEGQNVTLSCEQNLNHDAMYWYRQDPGQGLRLIYYSQIVNDFQKGDIAEGYSVSREKKESFPLTVTSAQKNPTAFYLCASSIEGQGLYNEQFFGPGTRLTVL.

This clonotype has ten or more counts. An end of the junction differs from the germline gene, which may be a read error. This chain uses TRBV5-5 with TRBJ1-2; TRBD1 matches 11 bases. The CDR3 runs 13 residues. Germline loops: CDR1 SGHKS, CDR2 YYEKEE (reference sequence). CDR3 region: CASSLDRGLGYTF. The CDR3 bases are TGTGCCAGCAGTTTGGACAGGGGGCTTGGCTACACCTTC. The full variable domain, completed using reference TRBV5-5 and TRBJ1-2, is DAGVTQSPTHLIKTRGQQVTLRCSPISGHKSVSWYQQVLGQGPQFIFQYYEKEERGRGNFPDRFSARQFPNYSSELNVNALLLGDSALYLCASSLDRGLGYTFGSGTRLTVV.

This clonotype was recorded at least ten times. CDR3 amino acids: CASSHRGPYEQYF. The CDR3 DNA is TGTGCCAGCAGTCACAGGGGGCCCTACGAGCAGTACTTC. This rearrangement joins TRBV28 to TRBJ2-7; 9 bases line up with TRBD1. This CDR3 comprises 13 residues. V trimming: 5 bases; J trimming: 2 bases; junction bases outside the gene matches: 1. The germline V gene has CDR1 MDHEN and CDR2 SYDVKM.

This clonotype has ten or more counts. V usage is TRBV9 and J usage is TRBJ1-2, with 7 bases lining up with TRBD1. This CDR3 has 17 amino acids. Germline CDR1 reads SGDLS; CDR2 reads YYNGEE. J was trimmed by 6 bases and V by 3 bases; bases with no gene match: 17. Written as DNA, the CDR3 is TGTGCCAGCAGCGCACCGCGAACAACACAGGGGTTTAATGGCTACACCTTC. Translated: CASSAPRTTQGFNGYTF.

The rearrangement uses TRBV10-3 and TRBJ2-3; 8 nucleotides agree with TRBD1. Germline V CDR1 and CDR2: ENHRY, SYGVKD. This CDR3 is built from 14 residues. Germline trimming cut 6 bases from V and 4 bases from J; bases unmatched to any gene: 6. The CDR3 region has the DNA TGTGCCATCAGCCGGACAGGGACGGCAGATACGCAGTATTTT. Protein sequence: CAISRTGTADTQYF.

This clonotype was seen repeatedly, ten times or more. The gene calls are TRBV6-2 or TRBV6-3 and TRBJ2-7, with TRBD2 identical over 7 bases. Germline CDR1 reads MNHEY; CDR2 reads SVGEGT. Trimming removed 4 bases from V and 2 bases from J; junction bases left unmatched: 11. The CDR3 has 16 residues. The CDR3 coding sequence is TGTGCCAGCAGTTGGGGGGGAGGACTTCGAACCTACGAGCAGTACTTC. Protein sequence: CASSWGGGLRTYEQYF.

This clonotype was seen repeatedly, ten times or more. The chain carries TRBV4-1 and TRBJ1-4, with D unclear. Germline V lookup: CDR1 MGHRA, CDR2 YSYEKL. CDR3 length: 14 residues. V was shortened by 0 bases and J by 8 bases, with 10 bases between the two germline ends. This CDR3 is CASSQDFSGEKLFF. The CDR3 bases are TGCGCCAGCAGCCAAGATTTCTCTGGCGAAAAACTGTTTTTT.